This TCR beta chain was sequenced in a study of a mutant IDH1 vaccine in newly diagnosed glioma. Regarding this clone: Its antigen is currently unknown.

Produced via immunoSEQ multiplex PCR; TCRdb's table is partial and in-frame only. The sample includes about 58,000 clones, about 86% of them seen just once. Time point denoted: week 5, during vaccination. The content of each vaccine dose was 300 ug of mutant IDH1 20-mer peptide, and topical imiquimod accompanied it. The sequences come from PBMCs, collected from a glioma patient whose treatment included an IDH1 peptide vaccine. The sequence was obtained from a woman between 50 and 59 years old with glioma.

The CDR3 loop is CAISDTRGQGGNTIYF. As DNA, the CDR3 is TGTGCCATCAGTGATACGAGAGGACAGGGCGGAAACACCATATATTTT. The rearrangement uses TRBV10-3 and TRBJ1-3, with 8 bases matching TRBD1. Germline V lookup: CDR1 ENHRY, CDR2 SYGVKD. The CDR3 sequence is 16 residues long. The V gene end was trimmed by 3 bases and the J gene end by 4 bases; junction bases not matched to a gene: 8.